This T cell receptor (beta chain) was recorded in a study of blood T cells in healthy people across ages. Regarding the study as a whole: Per million T cells, the diversity of TCR beta decreased roughly linearly as age advanced.

Individuals who donated were healthy Caucasians from Russia aged 6 to 90. This clonotype was observed a few times. Its antigen is currently unknown. With a much larger clone just one base away, this may be a read error. PCR was performed a second time for about 6 to 12 cycles using a sample-barcoded 5' primer and a J-beta primer mix. From the 5' RACE reads, TCRdb called clonotypes with MiXCR, one entry per CDR3 protein. The sample has some 940,000 distinct CDR3 sequences; roughly 29% are singletons. With 5 bases removed from V and 2 bases from J, the gap between germline ends came to 9 bases. Germline assignment: CDR1 DFQATT and CDR2 SNEGSKA (reference sequence). This CDR3 is built from 12 residues. The same sample was also used in a study of T cells of mothers and their children. That report notes: Per mother, over 9 million TCR beta CDR3 reads were obtained; per child, approximately 3 million.

The TCR sequence derives from a woman between 40 and 55 years old in good health. This chain joins TRBV20-1 and TRBJ1-2, with no clear D. The specimen sequenced was blood. The CDR3 sequence is CSAVAGNYGYTF. As DNA, the CDR3 is TGCAGTGCTGTAGCTGGAAACTATGGCTACACCTTC.